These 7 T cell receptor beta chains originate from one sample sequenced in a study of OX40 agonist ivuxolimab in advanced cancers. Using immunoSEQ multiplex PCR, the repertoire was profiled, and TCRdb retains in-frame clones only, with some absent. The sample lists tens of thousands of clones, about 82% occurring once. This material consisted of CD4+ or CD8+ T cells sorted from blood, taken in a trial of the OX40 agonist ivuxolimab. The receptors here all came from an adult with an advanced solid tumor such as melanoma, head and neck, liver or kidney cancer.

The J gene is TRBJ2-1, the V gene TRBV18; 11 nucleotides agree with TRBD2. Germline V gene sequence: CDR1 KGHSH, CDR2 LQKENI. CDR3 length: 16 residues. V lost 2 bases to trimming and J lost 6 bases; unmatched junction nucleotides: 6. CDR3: CASSPGLAGGLNEQFF. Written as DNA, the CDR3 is TGTGCCAGCTCACCAGGGCTAGCGGGGGGTCTCAATGAGCAGTTCTTC.

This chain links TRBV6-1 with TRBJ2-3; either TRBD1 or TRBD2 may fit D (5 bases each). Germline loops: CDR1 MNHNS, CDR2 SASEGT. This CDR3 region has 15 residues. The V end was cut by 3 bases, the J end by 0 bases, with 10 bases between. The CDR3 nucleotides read TGTGCCAGCAGTGAGACAGCGGCTAGCACAGATACGCAGTATTTT. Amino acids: CASSETAASTDTQYF.

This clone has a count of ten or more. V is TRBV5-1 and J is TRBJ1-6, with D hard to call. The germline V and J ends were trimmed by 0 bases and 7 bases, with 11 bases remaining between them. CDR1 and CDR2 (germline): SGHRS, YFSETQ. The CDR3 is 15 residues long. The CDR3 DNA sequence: TGCGCCAGCAGCTTGGATTCCGGGGTCAATTCACCCCTCCACTTT. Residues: CASSLDSGVNSPLHF.

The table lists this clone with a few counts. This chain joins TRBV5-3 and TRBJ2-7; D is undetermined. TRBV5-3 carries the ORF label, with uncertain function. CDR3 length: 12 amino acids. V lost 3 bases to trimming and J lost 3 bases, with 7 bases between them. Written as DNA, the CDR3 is TGTGCCAGAAGCTCACACAACTACGAGCAGTACTTC. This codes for CARSSHNYEQYF.

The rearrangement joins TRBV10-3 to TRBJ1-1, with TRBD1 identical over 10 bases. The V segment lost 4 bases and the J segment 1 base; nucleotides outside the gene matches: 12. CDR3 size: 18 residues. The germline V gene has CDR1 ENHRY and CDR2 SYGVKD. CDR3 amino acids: CAISARQGAGGQNTEAFF. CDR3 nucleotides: TGTGCCATCAGTGCCCGACAGGGGGCAGGAGGGCAGAACACTGAAGCTTTCTTT.

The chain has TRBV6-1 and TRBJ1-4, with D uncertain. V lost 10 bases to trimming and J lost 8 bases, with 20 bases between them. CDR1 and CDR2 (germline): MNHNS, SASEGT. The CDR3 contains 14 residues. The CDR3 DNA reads TGTGCCATCCACAGAGGAGGGAGCGGCGAAAAACTGTTTTTT. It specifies CAIHRGGSGEKLFF.

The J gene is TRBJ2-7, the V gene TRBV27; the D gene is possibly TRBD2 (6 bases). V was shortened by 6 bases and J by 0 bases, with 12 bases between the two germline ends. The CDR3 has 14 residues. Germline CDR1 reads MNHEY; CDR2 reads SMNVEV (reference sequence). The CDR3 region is CASSRDFSSYEQYF. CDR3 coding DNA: TGTGCCAGCAGCCGGGACTTCAGCTCCTACGAGCAGTACTTC.